These 19 T cell receptor beta chains were all obtained from the same sample, sequenced in a study of T-cell memory formation after mild COVID-19. TCRdb recomputed calls from the 5' RACE reads with MiXCR, one row per CDR3 protein. The data show tens of thousands of distinct CDR3 sequences, more than 9.5% seen once. Specimen: PBMCs or a T cell subset sorted from them (not recorded which). All receptors come from a man younger than 35 who had mild COVID-19 (a few samples of this study predate the infection). Cell type and time point are not known.

This clonotype occurred many times. V and J are TRBV7-6 and TRBJ2-1, with D maybe TRBD2 (6 bases). CDR3 length: 17 amino acids. The V gene lost 1 base and the J gene lost 2 bases, with 15 bases spanning the gap. The germline gives CDR1 SGHVS, CDR2 FNYEAQ. CDR3 coding DNA: TGTGCCAGCAGCTTAGTCGTCGGGACTTTTACCTACAATGAGCAGTTCTTC. Protein: CASSLVVGTFTYNEQFF.

This chain connects TRBV5-6 to TRBJ2-1; 9 positions agree with TRBD2. This CDR3 region has 13 residues. With 6 bases clipped from V and 4 bases from J, the junction kept 2 bases outside the gene matches. CDR1 is SGHDT and CDR2 is YYEEEE in the germline V gene. CDR3 residues: CASKTSGYNEQFF. In DNA, the CDR3 is TGTGCCAGCAAGACTAGCGGTTACAATGAGCAGTTCTTC. The full variable domain, in which reference TRBV5-6 and TRBJ2-1 provide the parts outside the CDR3, is DAGVTQSPTHLIKTRGQQVTLRCSPKSGHDTVSWYQQALGQGPQFIFQYYEEEERQRGNFPDRFSGHQFPNYSSELNVNALLLGDSALYLCASKTSGYNEQFFGPGTRLTVL.

This clonotype came up many times. This sequence joins TRBV28 and TRBJ2-1, with D unresolved. V shed 5 bases and J shed 0 bases, with 11 bases lying between them. Germline loops: CDR1 MDHEN, CDR2 SYDVKM. CDR3 length: 15 residues. The CDR3 region is CASSLGASSYNEQFF. The DNA for the CDR3 is TGTGCCAGCAGTCTAGGCGCTAGCTCCTACAATGAGCAGTTCTTC.

This clonotype was observed at least ten times. The chain joins TRBV6-5 to TRBJ2-7; D may be TRBD2 (6 bases). The length of the CDR3 is 12 residues. Germline assignment: CDR1 MNHEY and CDR2 SVGAGI. Trimming left V 6 bases short and J 6 bases short, with 12 bases between. The CDR3 sequence is CASRERRGEQYF. Here the CDR3 DNA reads TGTGCCAGCAGGGAGCGGCGGGGCGAGCAGTACTTC.

This clonotype appeared many times. The V and J genes are TRBV5-1 and TRBJ2-3; 10 bases match TRBD2. The CDR3 loop spans 16 amino acids. The V and J ends lost 4 bases and 1 base, in that order; junction bases with no gene match: 6. Germline lookup yields CDR1 SGHRS and CDR2 YFSETQ. DNA for the CDR3: TGCGCCAGCAGCCCCTCAACTAGCGGGGGCACAGATACGCAGTATTTT. It encodes CASSPSTSGGTDTQYF.

At least ten counts were recorded for this clonotype. The chain couples TRBV29-1 to TRBJ2-2; D uncertain. The CDR3 runs to 14 residues. Deletions cut 6 bases from V and 5 bases from J, with 16 bases between. Germline CDR1 SQVTM, CDR2 ANQGSEA. In DNA form, the CDR3 reads TGCAGCGTCCTCCTCCGGTCCGCGACCGGGGAGCTGTTTTTT. Encoded protein: CSVLLRSATGELFF.

This clonotype came up many times. The J gene is TRBJ2-5, the V gene TRBV25-1; D may be TRBD1 (5 bases). Germline V CDR1 and CDR2: MGHDK, SYGVNS. Trimming left V 0 bases short and J 3 bases short, with 5 bases between. The CDR3 runs to 13 residues. CDR3 amino acids: CASSEYREETQYF. In DNA form, the CDR3 reads TGTGCCAGCAGTGAATACAGGGAAGAGACCCAGTACTTC.

This clonotype has ten or more counts. The chain recombines TRBV6-2 or TRBV6-3 with TRBJ1-1, with 9 bases lining up with TRBD1. Losses at the gene ends were 0 bases for V and 7 bases for J; bases not matched to a gene: 12. Germline CDR1 reads MNHEY; CDR2 reads SVGEGT. CDR3 length: 17 residues. CDR3 coding DNA: TGTGCCAGCAGTTACTCGTCTTTCGGACAGGGGAAATTTGAAGCTTTCTTT. It encodes CASSYSSFGQGKFEAFF.

This clonotype has ten or more counts. The V call is TRBV20-1, the J call TRBJ1-1, with 7 bases identical to TRBD1. CDR3 length: 13 amino acids. CDR1 DFQATT and CDR2 SNEGSKA come from the germline V gene (reference sequence). V shed 8 bases and J 3 bases; nucleotides not matched to a gene: 9. Here the CDR3 reads CSTPGGAYTEAFF. CDR3 in DNA: TGCAGTACGCCAGGGGGAGCGTACACTGAAGCTTTCTTT.

This rearrangement joins TRBV5-1 to TRBJ1-6; D remains ambiguous. CDR3 length equals 17 residues. Germline V CDR1 and CDR2: SGHRS, YFSETQ. V was pared by 2 bases and J by 0 bases, with 12 bases between. CDR3 sequence reads: CASSFDLLSSYNSPLHF. The CDR3 nucleotides are TGCGCCAGCAGCTTTGACCTTTTAAGCTCCTATAATTCACCCCTCCACTTT. The whole variable domain, filled in from reference TRBV5-1 and TRBJ1-6, reads KAGVTQTPRYLIKTRGQQVTLSCSPISGHRSVSWYQQTPGQGLQFLFEYFSETQRNKGNFPGRFSGRQFSNSRSEMNVSTLELGDSALYLCASSFDLLSSYNSPLHFGNGTRLTVT.

This clonotype was recorded a few times. This chain connects TRBV6-1 to TRBJ1-5, with D tentatively TRBD1 (6 bases). The germline gives CDR1 MNHNS, CDR2 SASEGT. Trimming left V 3 bases short and J 3 bases short, with 12 bases between. CDR3 length: 15 residues. This chain's CDR3 is CASSDTGHINQPQHF. The CDR3 region has the DNA TGTGCCAGCAGTGACACGGGACACATCAATCAGCCCCAGCATTTT.

This clonotype occurred many times. V is TRBV7-3 and J is TRBJ2-3; 8 positions agree with TRBD2. The CDR3 length is 13 residues. Germline V gene sequence: CDR1 SGHTA, CDR2 FQGTGA. With 5 bases clipped from V and 11 bases from J, the junction kept 9 bases outside the gene matches. This CDR3 is CASSPRRGGGQYF. CDR3 in DNA: TGTGCCAGCAGCCCCCGCCGGGGGGGGGGGCAGTATTTT. The variable domain in full, with the rest retrieved from reference TRBV7-3 and TRBJ2-3, is GAGVSQTPSNKVTEKGKYVELRCDPISGHTALYWYRQSLGQGPEFLIYFQGTGAADDSGLPNDRFFAVRPEGSVSTLKIQRTERGDSAVYLCASSPRRGGGQYFGPGTRLTVL.

This clonotype was observed many times. The rearrangement uses TRBV14 and TRBJ2-4; possibly TRBD2 for D (6 bases). The germline V gene encodes CDR1 SGHDN and CDR2 FVKESK. This CDR3 is 16 amino acids long. Between the trimmed V and J ends, which lost 3 bases and 0 bases, there was a span of 12 bases. The CDR3 region is CASSQWRVKAKNIQYF. The CDR3 DNA is TGTGCCAGCAGCCAGTGGAGGGTAAAAGCCAAAAACATTCAGTACTTC.

The chain joins TRBV27 to TRBJ2-1, with 7 bases that match TRBD2. Per the germline V gene, CDR1 is MNHEY and CDR2 is SMNVEV (reference sequence). J was trimmed by 5 bases and V by 6 bases; bases with no gene match: 10. This CDR3 is 15 amino acids long. The CDR3 DNA is TGTGCCAGCAGCCCGATTCAGCGGGGACACAATGAGCAGTTCTTC. Translating gives CASSPIQRGHNEQFF.

This clonotype was counted ten times or more. The V and J genes are TRBV10-3 and TRBJ2-3, with a tentative D call TRBD2 (5 bases). V was cut by 6 bases and J by 0 bases, with 7 bases left in between. This CDR3 contains 13 residues. CDR1 and CDR2 from the germline V gene are ENHRY and SYGVKD. The CDR3 is CAIRTGSTDTQYF. The CDR3 bases are TGTGCCATCAGGACGGGAAGCACAGATACGCAGTATTTT.

Many counts were recorded for this clonotype. The chain recombines TRBV20-1 with TRBJ2-6; no clear D. CDR1 and CDR2 from the germline V gene are DFQATT and SNEGSKA (reference sequence). This CDR3 has 16 residues. V lost 1 base and J lost 0, with 10 bases in between. The DNA for the CDR3 is TGCAGTGCTAGAGGTCTGGGAAGCTCTGGGGCCAACGTCCTGACTTTC. Encoded protein: CSARGLGSSGANVLTF.

This clonotype was detected ten times or more. The chain is built from TRBV9 and TRBJ2-3; TRBD2 aligns across 10 bases. The V and J ends lost 3 bases and 5 bases, in that order; junction bases with no gene match: 3. CDR1 and CDR2 (germline): SGDLS, YYNGEE. This CDR3 contains 14 residues. The CDR3 reads CASSGTSGEDTQYF. The CDR3 DNA follows: TGTGCCAGCAGCGGGACTAGCGGCGAAGATACGCAGTATTTT.

This clonotype was seen at least ten times. The rearrangement joins TRBV6-6 to TRBJ1-1; TRBD1 agrees at 9 bases. Germline V CDR1 and CDR2: MNHNY, SVGAGI (reference sequence). V trimming: 5 bases; J trimming: 1 base; junction bases outside the gene matches: 5. This CDR3 is 15 amino acids long. CDR3 residues: CASSNPGQGNTEAFF. For the CDR3, the DNA is TGTGCCAGCAGTAATCCGGGACAGGGGAACACTGAAGCTTTCTTT.

This clonotype came up many times. This chain links TRBV4-3 with TRBJ1-4, with 9 bases lining up with TRBD1. CDR3 length equals 16 residues. V lost 1 base and J lost 7; bases outside the gene matches: 7. The germline CDR1 and CDR2 sequences are LGHNA and YSLEER. The CDR3 DNA reads TGCGCCAGCAGCCAAGTGGCGACAGGGGGGAGTGAAAAACTGTTTTTT. Protein: CASSQVATGGSEKLFF.